Presented here are 25 T cell receptor beta chains from one specimen sequenced in a study of T cells in Graves' hyperthyroidism and ophthalmopathy. Amplification targeted TCR beta CDR3 regions from RNA transcripts. Researchers ran a first-round RT-PCR on the TCR CDR3 using the HTBI primer set. One entry per CDR3 protein results from TCRdb running MiXCR on the multiplex PCR reads. Of hundreds of thousands of distinct CDR3 sequences in the sample, approximately 15% were seen once. The sample taken for sequencing was blood. All receptors derive from a woman aged 18-29 years with Graves' hyperthyroidism that later progressed to Graves' ophthalmopathy.

The gene calls are TRBV4-3 and TRBJ2-1; D not resolved. CDR3 length equals 14 residues. CDR1 is LGHNA and CDR2 is YSLEER in the germline V gene. V lost 4 bases and J lost 4, with 11 bases in between. CDR3 coding DNA: TGCGCCAGCAGCCCACTTGGACGGTACAATGAGCAGTTCTTC. It specifies CASSPLGRYNEQFF.

This clonotype has ten or more counts. This CDR3 is CASSSGTNNEQFF. The CDR3 nucleotides read TGTGCCAGCAGCTCAGGTACCAACAATGAGCAGTTCTTC. The J gene is TRBJ2-1, the V gene TRBV7-9; D is unclear. The germline gives CDR1 SEHNR, CDR2 FQNEAQ (reference sequence). The CDR3 loop spans 13 amino acids. V was shortened by 4 bases and J by 5 bases, with 9 bases between the two germline ends.

This clonotype was recorded a few times. The rearrangement joins TRBV6-2 or TRBV6-3 to TRBJ1-2; D is possibly TRBD1 (6 bases). The germline CDR1 and CDR2 sequences are MNHEY and SVGEGT. This CDR3 has 13 residues. Trimming pared 3 bases from V and 2 bases from J, leaving 7 bases between. CDR3 loop: CASSYGQNYGYTF. The CDR3 coding sequence is TGTGCCAGCAGTTATGGACAGAACTATGGCTACACCTTC.

The chain couples TRBV20-1 to TRBJ2-1; 7 nucleotides align to TRBD2. V shed 5 bases and J 4 bases; nucleotides not matched to a gene: 5. CDR1 is DFQATT, CDR2 SNEGSKA, per germline (reference sequence). This CDR3 spans 13 amino acids. The CDR3 region has the DNA TGCAGTGCTCAGCGGGGAGATTACAATGAGCAGTTCTTC. As protein: CSAQRGDYNEQFF.

In this sample, this clonotype turned up a few times. The chain joins TRBV9 to TRBJ2-1, with D possibly TRBD2 on 5 matching bases. V was clipped by 0 bases and J by 6 bases, with 10 bases between them. The germline gives CDR1 SGDLS, CDR2 YYNGEE. The CDR3 consists of 14 residues. CDR3 protein: CASSVGGDTNEQFF. CDR3 bases: TGTGCCAGCAGCGTAGGGGGAGATACCAATGAGCAGTTCTTC.

Many counts were recorded for this clonotype. V is TRBV11-2 and J is TRBJ2-1, with a weak D call TRBD2 (6 bases). The V end was cut by 6 bases, the J end by 5 bases, with 20 bases between. The CDR3 contains 16 residues. The germline V gene has CDR1 SGHAT and CDR2 FQNNGV. DNA of the CDR3: TGTGCCAGCAGGCCGGGAGTGCAGCCACCAGACAATGAGCAGTTCTTC. Residues: CASRPGVQPPDNEQFF.

Concerning this clonotype: A read error is possible here, since a much larger clone lies one base away. The V call is TRBV11-2, the J call TRBJ2-7; perhaps TRBD2 as D (6 bases). The CDR3 covers 14 residues. Germline V CDR1 and CDR2: SGHAT, FQNNGV. CDR3 loop: CASNPGANPYERYF. CDR3 nucleotides: TGTGCCAGCAATCCGGGAGCGAATCCCTACGAGCGGTACTTC.

In this sample, this clonotype turned up a few times. V and J are TRBV6-1 and TRBJ1-4; no clear D. This CDR3 has 12 residues. CDR1 and CDR2 (germline): MNHNS, SASEGT. Trimming shortened V by 8 bases and J by 8 bases, and 12 bases separated the two germline ends. CDR3 nucleotide sequence: TGTGCCAGCGGACGGGTGGGGGAAAAACTGTTTTTT. Translating gives CASGRVGEKLFF.

As regards this clonotype: A much larger clone differs from this one at a single base, so this may be a read error. The rearrangement uses TRBV5-1 and TRBJ2-7; TRBD1 aligns across 7 bases. Germline CDR1 is SGHRS and CDR2 is YFSETQ. The CDR3 consists of 14 residues. Trimming cost V 3 bases and J 3 bases; bases outside gene matches: 6. In nucleotides, the CDR3 is TGCGCCAGCAGCTCCACAGGGGAGATCTACGAGCAGTACTTC. Protein product: CASSSTGEIYEQYF.

Ten or more counts support this clonotype. The V gene is TRBV6-2 or TRBV6-3, the J gene TRBJ2-7; D is ambiguous. V lost 4 bases and J lost 6, with 13 bases in between. The CDR3 runs 13 residues. Germline CDR1 and CDR2: MNHEY and SVGEGT. As DNA, the CDR3 is TGTGCCAGCAGTTCTTTCGTTGGCTCCGAGCAGTACTTC. Amino acid sequence: CASSSFVGSEQYF.

This clonotype was seen a handful of times. V and J are TRBV10-3 and TRBJ2-1, with 14 bases lining up with TRBD2. V dropped 3 bases and J dropped 9; count of bases not matched to a gene: 19. Per the germline V gene, CDR1 is ENHRY and CDR2 is SYGVKD. The CDR3 spans 20 residues. The CDR3 bases are TGTGCCATCAGTGACGGACGGCGGACTAGCGGGAGGACCAGGGTGGGTGAGCAGTTCTTC. Its translation is CAISDGRRTSGRTRVGEQFF.

This clonotype was seen a handful of times. CDR3 sequence reads: CATSDRTSGTPDTQYF. The CDR3 nucleotides read TGTGCCACCAGTGACCGGACTAGCGGGACCCCAGATACGCAGTATTTT. The gene calls are TRBV24-1 and TRBJ2-3; 12 nucleotides line up with TRBD2. The V gene's germline CDR1 is KGHDR and CDR2 SFDVKD. After removal of 4 bases from V and 4 bases from J, the junction contained 5 bases not matched to a gene. The CDR3 length is 16 residues.

This clonotype was recorded at least ten times. This chain joins TRBV7-9 and TRBJ1-3; a possible D gene is TRBD1 (5 bases). The CDR3 is made up of 16 amino acids. In germline, CDR1 is SEHNR, CDR2 FQNEAQ (reference sequence). The V end was cut by 2 bases, the J end by 0 bases, with 11 bases between. CDR3 in DNA: TGTGCCAGCAGCTTATCTAGGGGATACTCTGGAAACACCATATATTTT. It encodes CASSLSRGYSGNTIYF.

V gene TRBV19 combines with J gene TRBJ1-5; D uncertain. CDR3 length equals 13 residues. V lost 7 bases and J lost 4, with 11 bases in between. CDR1 and CDR2 (germline): LNHDA, SQIVND (reference sequence). The CDR3 here is CASKAPENQPQHF. In DNA, the CDR3 is TGTGCCAGTAAGGCACCGGAAAATCAGCCCCAGCATTTT.

This clonotype was seen more than once but under ten times. A much larger clone sits a single nucleotide away, making a read error possible. The chain combines TRBV7-2 with TRBJ1-1; D is uncertain. The germline V and J ends were trimmed by 1 base and 4 bases, with 16 bases remaining between them. CDR3 length equals 16 residues. Per the germline V gene, CDR1 is SGHTA and CDR2 is FQGNSA. CDR3 DNA: TGTGCCAGCAGCTTAGGACCCACGGGGATGAGCACTGAAGCTTTCTTT. This codes for CASSLGPTGMSTEAFF. Full variable domain (remainder filled in from reference TRBV7-2 and TRBJ1-1): GAGVSQSPSNKVTEKGKDVELRCDPISGHTALYWYRQSLGQGLEFLIYFQGNSAPDKSGLPSDRFSAERTGGSVSTLTIQRTQQEDSAVYLCASSLGPTGMSTEAFFGQGTRLTVV.

V is TRBV7-6 and J is TRBJ1-2; perhaps TRBD1 as D (6 bases). This CDR3 has 15 amino acids. V gave up 5 bases and J gave up 7 bases, with 20 bases separating them. Germline CDR1 and CDR2: SGHVS and FNYEAQ. The CDR3, as DNA: TGTGCCAGCAGCCCGCGCGAGGGGGGGGGGCTTGGCTACACCTTC. Translation: CASSPREGGGLGYTF.

The chain employs TRBV4-3 and TRBJ2-3, with D hard to call. Germline V gives CDR1 LGHNA, CDR2 YSLEER. The CDR3 loop spans 15 amino acids. Trimming removed 0 bases from V and 1 base from J, with 8 bases in between. The CDR3 nucleotides read TGCGCCAGCAGCCAAGACAAGGTGGGCACAGATACGCAGTATTTT. Protein sequence: CASSQDKVGTDTQYF.

This clonotype has ten or more counts. The DNA for the CDR3 is TGTGCCAGCAGTCCGTCGTTAGGGGACTCGGATCAGCCCCAGCATTTT. Translation gives CASSPSLGDSDQPQHF. V and J are TRBV6-1 and TRBJ1-5, with D tentatively TRBD1 (5 bases). The CDR3 is 16 residues long. V shed 5 bases and J shed 5 bases, with 19 bases lying between them. The germline CDR1 and CDR2 sequences are MNHNS and SASEGT.

This clonotype was found many times. The chain recombines TRBV28 with TRBJ2-1; tentative D call: TRBD2 (6 bases). The CDR3 has 18 residues. In germline, CDR1 is MDHEN, CDR2 SYDVKM. V gave up 5 bases and J gave up 3 bases, with 23 bases separating them. The CDR3 sequence is CASSTLKGRTTNYNEQFF. The CDR3 nucleotides read TGTGCCAGCAGTACCCTGAAAGGTAGGACTACGAACTACAATGAGCAGTTCTTC.

V and J are TRBV6-2 or TRBV6-3 and TRBJ2-3, with D perhaps TRBD1 (5 bases). Trimming pared 8 bases from V and 3 bases from J, leaving 24 bases between. Germline-derived CDR1 and CDR2 are MNHEY and SVGEGT. The CDR3 length is 17 residues. The chain's CDR3 is CASDDLIIGAGTDTQYF. As DNA, the CDR3 is TGTGCCAGCGACGACTTAATAATAGGGGCTGGAACAGATACGCAGTATTTT.

The J gene is TRBJ2-1, the V gene TRBV10-3; TRBD2 matches at 10 bases. The germline gives CDR1 ENHRY, CDR2 SYGVKD. With V trimmed by 9 bases and J by 0 bases, 2 bases remained unmatched. The CDR3 totals 14 residues. This CDR3 reads CAMSGRASYNEQFF. The CDR3 nucleotides are TGTGCCATGAGCGGGAGGGCCTCCTACAATGAGCAGTTCTTC.

V usage is TRBV27 and J usage is TRBJ2-7, with a tentative D call TRBD2 (6 bases). CDR3 size: 13 residues. The V gene lost 11 bases and the J gene lost 4 bases, with 18 bases spanning the gap. Germline-derived CDR1 and CDR2 are MNHEY and SMNVEV (reference sequence). The CDR3 region has the DNA TGTGCCCCTCGGTCGGACTACTCATACGAGCAGTACTTC. This gives the protein CAPRSDYSYEQYF.

This clonotype was counted many times. This chain connects TRBV20-1 to TRBJ2-5; no clear D gene. CDR1 and CDR2 (germline): DFQATT, SNEGSKA (reference sequence). V was shortened by 6 bases and J by 5 bases, with 19 bases between the two germline ends. This CDR3 region has 14 residues. CDR3 sequence reads: CSAGLGVQRETQYF. For the CDR3, the DNA is TGCAGTGCGGGCTTGGGCGTACAACGGGAGACCCAGTACTTC.

This clonotype was seen repeatedly, ten times or more. The genes are TRBV27 and TRBJ2-2; D call uncertain. V lost 2 bases, J lost 3 bases, and 7 bases lay in between. From germline, CDR1 is MNHEY and CDR2 SMNVEV (reference sequence). The length of the CDR3 is 14 residues. CDR3 sequence: CASSLGLDTGELFF. DNA of the CDR3: TGTGCCAGCAGTTTAGGCCTGGACACCGGGGAGCTGTTTTTT.

This clonotype was counted ten times or more. The V gene is TRBV20-1, the J gene TRBJ2-1; 11 bases fit TRBD2. Germline V lookup: CDR1 DFQATT, CDR2 SNEGSKA (reference sequence). This CDR3 is 14 amino acids long. V was pared by 6 bases and J by 5 bases, with 6 bases of the junction left unmatched. The CDR3 reads CSAQLAGDHNEQFF. The CDR3 nucleotides read TGCAGTGCCCAACTAGCGGGGGATCACAATGAGCAGTTCTTC.